This T cell receptor (beta chain) was recorded in a study of CD8 T cells in ankylosing spondylitis. Study-level points and caveats: Disease-associated clones were reportedly significantly overrepresented in matched ankylosing spondylitis synovial fluid. Made up of under ten highly homologous variants, a TCR beta motif appeared characteristic of ankylosing spondylitis blood. Those disease-linked clones were CD8+; they were also relatively rare in peripheral blood.

Trimming cost V 3 bases and J 0 bases, with 8 bases left between them. The CDR3 sequence is 13 residues long. Per germline, CDR1 DFQATT and CDR2 SNEGSKA (reference sequence). A remark on this clonotype: No antigen is known for it. Since a much larger clone is just one base distant, this may be a read error.

Quantitative 5'-RACE with molecular barcodes produced the TCR beta libraries. Each CDR3 protein gets one entry after TCRdb re-called the 5' RACE reads with MiXCR. The table lists around 150,000 distinct CDR3 sequences, about 7% of them singletons. This chain links TRBV20-1 with TRBJ1-2; D unclear. Sequencing was done on a sample of blood, either unsorted or a sorted T cell fraction (not recorded which). This sequence originates from a female donor with ankylosing spondylitis or in good health (not recorded which). DNA for the CDR3: TGCAGTGCTAGGAGTGGAACTAACTATGGCTACACCTTC. It specifies CSARSGTNYGYTF.